Below, 6 T cell receptor beta chains from the same sample are listed, as sequenced in a study of spatial heterogeneity in lung cancer. For these receptors, no antigen is known. TCRdb re-called the 5' RACE reads through MiXCR, storing one row per CDR3 protein. The data hold about 4,800 distinct CDR3 sequences, with less than 9.5% observed a single time. Time point here: sample taken at primary tumor resection. Study-level points and caveats: Tumor mutation count correlated with how many alpha and beta TCRs expanded intratumorally.

Sequenced material: lung tumor tissue, taken at surgery. These receptors were obtained from a male donor with early-stage non-small cell lung cancer.

This clonotype was counted a few times. The rearrangement joins TRBV7-2 to TRBJ2-2; no reliable D call. V was clipped by 5 bases and J by 14 bases, with 15 bases between them. This CDR3 contains 12 residues. From germline, CDR1 is SGHTA and CDR2 FQGNSA. The CDR3 DNA reads as TGTGCCAGCAGCCCAATGGGGAATTTTCTGTTTTTT. Its translation is CASSPMGNFLFF.

This clonotype was picked up many times. V usage is TRBV10-3 and J usage is TRBJ1-1; tentative D call: TRBD1 (6 bases). Trimming stripped 2 bases from V and 5 bases from J, with 9 bases between. Germline CDR1 ENHRY, CDR2 SYGVKD. The CDR3 spans 13 residues. CDR3 loop: CAISEGQLTEAFF. The CDR3 bases are TGTGCCATCAGTGAGGGACAGTTGACTGAAGCTTTCTTT.

For this clonotype: It may be a read error: a sequence one base away is much more abundant. This chain uses TRBV4-1 with TRBJ2-3; D unresolved. Trimming pared 4 bases from V and 5 bases from J, leaving 19 bases between. Germline CDR1 and CDR2: MGHRA and YSYEKL. This CDR3 region has 16 residues. Written as DNA, the CDR3 is TGCGCCAGCAGCCTTACAGTCGTAGTCTACAGAGATACGCAGTATTTT. It yields the protein CASSLTVVVYRDTQYF.

The sample holds a few counts of this clonotype. The chain has TRBV20-1 and TRBJ2-1; D possibly corresponds to TRBD2 (8 bases). CDR1 is DFQATT, CDR2 SNEGSKA, per germline (reference sequence). This CDR3 has 14 amino acids. V was shortened by 6 bases and J by 10 bases, with 22 bases between the two germline ends. For the CDR3, the DNA is TGCAGTGCCCGACCTAGCGGGCCCAGGGGGGAGCAGTTCTTC. Translated, it gives CSARPSGPRGEQFF.

This clonotype appeared a few times. The rearrangement joins TRBV4-3 to TRBJ1-2, with TRBD1 identical over 11 bases. This CDR3 spans 15 amino acids. From germline, CDR1 is LGHNA and CDR2 YSLEER. The J segment lost 5 bases and the V segment lost 6 bases, leaving 8 bases of the junction unmatched. CDR3 coding DNA: TGCGCCAGCAGTGGGACAGGGGGATTACATTATGGCTACACCTTC. Residues: CASSGTGGLHYGYTF.

This clonotype was recorded many times. The chain carries TRBV29-1 and TRBJ2-5, with 7 nucleotides matching TRBD1. V was pared by 4 bases and J by 5 bases, with 4 bases of the junction left unmatched. This CDR3 is 12 amino acids long. Per the germline V gene, CDR1 is SQVTM and CDR2 is ANQGSEA. The CDR3 sequence: CSVGIRGETQYF. CDR3 nucleotides: TGCAGCGTTGGTATCAGGGGGGAGACCCAGTACTTC.